These 23 T cell receptor beta chains were all obtained from the same sample, sequenced in a study of T-cell memory formation after mild COVID-19. MiXCR was run by TCRdb on the 5' RACE reads, yielding one entry per CDR3 protein. This table has 68,000 or so distinct CDR3 sequences, approximately 15% appearing once. Material: PBMCs or a T cell subset sorted from them (not recorded which). Every receptor here comes from an adult woman who had mild COVID-19 (a few samples of this study predate the infection). Cell type and time point are not known.

In its sample, this clonotype was seen once. This chain joins TRBV29-1 and TRBJ1-2; D might be TRBD1 (6 bases). Trimming pared 4 bases from V and 5 bases from J, leaving 14 bases between. Germline values: CDR1 SQVTM, CDR2 ANQGSEA. The CDR3 covers 13 residues. The CDR3 DNA follows: TGCAGCGTTGTTGGGGGGGCGTCATATGGCTACACCTTC. It specifies CSVVGGASYGYTF.

This clonotype was recorded many times. The chain links TRBV7-9 to TRBJ2-5; D uncertain. The CDR3 has 13 residues. The germline gives CDR1 SEHNR, CDR2 FQNEAQ (reference sequence). V was shortened by 4 bases and J by 5 bases, with 11 bases between the two germline ends. DNA for the CDR3: TGTGCCAGCAGCTCGCGGTCTTTTGAGACCCAGTACTTC. It yields the protein CASSSRSFETQYF. Full variable domain (remainder filled in from reference TRBV7-9 and TRBJ2-5): DTGVSQNPRHKITKRGQNVTFRCDPISEHNRLYWYRQTLGQGPEFLTYFQNEAQLEKSRLLSDRFSAERPKGSFSTLEIQRTEQGDSAMYLCASSSRSFETQYFGPGTRLLVL.

V is TRBV5-4 and J is TRBJ2-2; 12 nucleotides agree with TRBD2. The CDR3 extends over 16 amino acids. CDR1 and CDR2 (germline): SGHNT, YYREEE (reference sequence). The junction had 6 bases not matched to a gene; V was cut back by 4 bases and J by 5 bases. CDR3 bases: TGTGCCAGCAGCCCCCCAGGACTAGCGGGGACCGGGGAGCTGTTTTTT. This gives the protein CASSPPGLAGTGELFF.

This clonotype showed up just a few times. In DNA, the CDR3 is TGTGCCAGCAGCTGGACAGACCAAGAGACCCAGTACTTC. It specifies CASSWTDQETQYF. The rearrangement uses TRBV7-6 and TRBJ2-5; D possibly corresponds to TRBD1 (6 bases). Deletions cut 4 bases from V and 0 bases from J, with 6 bases between. CDR3 size: 13 residues. Germline CDR1 SGHVS, CDR2 FNYEAQ.

This chain connects TRBV7-2 to TRBJ2-7, with 11 bases that match TRBD1. This CDR3 region has 15 residues. Germline assignment: CDR1 SGHTA and CDR2 FQGNSA. Unmatched junction bases numbered 8, after V lost 5 bases and J lost 5 bases. CDR3 in DNA: TGTGCCAGCAGCACCTGGGACAGGGGGATGGACGAGCAGTACTTC. It codes for CASSTWDRGMDEQYF. Complete variable domain (other parts from reference TRBV7-2 and TRBJ2-7): GAGVSQSPSNKVTEKGKDVELRCDPISGHTALYWYRQSLGQGLEFLIYFQGNSAPDKSGLPSDRFSAERTGGSVSTLTIQRTQQEDSAVYLCASSTWDRGMDEQYFGPGTRLTVT.

This clonotype was seen more than once but under ten times. The chain recombines TRBV5-6 with TRBJ2-3; TRBD1 agrees at 7 bases. This CDR3 contains 16 residues. V dropped 5 bases and J dropped 4; count of bases not matched to a gene: 13. CDR1 and CDR2 from the germline V gene are SGHDT and YYEEEE. CDR3 DNA: TGTGCCAGCAGTCCTCAAGGGGGCTCGTCGGCAGATACGCAGTATTTT. This gives the protein CASSPQGGSSADTQYF. The variable domain in full, completed from reference TRBV5-6 and TRBJ2-3, reads DAGVTQSPTHLIKTRGQQVTLRCSPKSGHDTVSWYQQALGQGPQFIFQYYEEEERQRGNFPDRFSGHQFPNYSSELNVNALLLGDSALYLCASSPQGGSSADTQYFGPGTRLTVL.

This clonotype was detected a few times. The gene calls are TRBV24-1 and TRBJ2-1; the match to TRBD1 covers 8 bases. The V and J ends lost 5 bases and 12 bases, in that order; junction bases with no gene match: 11. The CDR3 has 14 residues. Germline V CDR1 and CDR2: KGHDR, SFDVKD. This chain's CDR3 is CATSVGDRGKGQFF. CDR3 DNA: TGTGCCACCAGTGTAGGAGACAGGGGCAAGGGGCAGTTCTTC.

The rearrangement uses TRBV5-1 and TRBJ2-3; 9 bases match TRBD2. From germline, CDR1 is SGHRS and CDR2 YFSETQ. Trimming took 0 bases from V and 2 from J; bases not matched to a gene: 7. The CDR3 consists of 17 residues. The chain's CDR3 is CASSLEFSGGYTDTQYF. CDR3 bases: TGCGCCAGCAGCTTGGAATTTAGCGGGGGCTACACAGATACGCAGTATTTT.

The chain joins TRBV27 to TRBJ1-2, with 9 bases aligning to TRBD1. CDR3 length: 15 amino acids. The germline V gene encodes CDR1 MNHEY and CDR2 SMNVEV (reference sequence). With V trimmed by 3 bases and J by 7 bases, 9 bases remained unmatched. The CDR3 DNA reads as TGTGCCAGCAGTTTCGACAGGGGGGAGTTGTTTGGCTACACCTTC. It translates to CASSFDRGELFGYTF.

The rearrangement links TRBV6-2 or TRBV6-3 to TRBJ2-1; D is unclear. CDR3 length equals 16 residues. Trimming pared 7 bases from V and 4 bases from J, leaving 20 bases between. Germline V CDR1 and CDR2: MNHEY, SVGEGT. CDR3 sequence: CASNPPWSSDYNEQFF. The DNA of the CDR3 is TGTGCCAGCAACCCCCCTTGGAGTTCAGATTACAATGAGCAGTTCTTC.

This clonotype was counted only a few times. This chain joins TRBV21-1 and TRBJ2-7; the table assigns TRBD2, which was not confirmed against the DNA. TRBV21-1 is a documented pseudogene. This CDR3 contains 15 residues. In DNA form, the CDR3 reads TGTGCCAGCAACTATACTAGCGGGAGCACCTGTGAGCAGTACTTC. This translates into CASNYTSGSTCEQYF.

This chain connects TRBV4-3 to TRBJ1-2, with a weak D call TRBD1 (5 bases). CDR1 LGHNA and CDR2 YSLEER come from the germline V gene. This CDR3 region has 15 residues. V lost 6 bases and J lost 3, with 17 bases in between. This CDR3 reads CASSPWQGGDYGYTF. CDR3 bases: TGCGCCAGCAGTCCGTGGCAGGGAGGGGACTATGGCTACACCTTC.

This clonotype was detected many times. This rearrangement joins TRBV5-1 to TRBJ2-1; D is unresolved. The ends were cut back, 2 bases at V and 5 bases at J, with 8 bases in the middle. The CDR3 covers 13 residues. CDR1 SGHRS and CDR2 YFSETQ come from the germline V gene. The CDR3 nucleotides are TGCGCCAGCAGCTTCGACTGGAACAATGAGCAGTTCTTC. Translating it yields CASSFDWNNEQFF.

This clonotype was observed a handful of times. The chain joins TRBV4-3 to TRBJ2-7; 8 nucleotides match TRBD2. The CDR3 consists of 15 residues. From germline, CDR1 is LGHNA and CDR2 YSLEER. The J segment lost 6 bases and the V segment lost 4 bases, leaving 11 bases of the junction unmatched. CDR3: CASSPLLAAGGEQYF. The CDR3, as DNA: TGCGCCAGCAGCCCCTTACTAGCGGCGGGGGGCGAGCAGTACTTC.

The chain carries TRBV4-1 and TRBJ2-1; possible D gene TRBD2, 5 bases. The CDR3 runs 15 residues. V lost 1 base, J lost 8 bases, and 15 bases lay in between. CDR1 and CDR2 from the germline V gene are MGHRA and YSYEKL. As DNA, the CDR3 is TGCGCCAGCAGCCAAGTGTTTCCCGAGGGCGATGAGCAGTTCTTC. It yields the protein CASSQVFPEGDEQFF.

The rearrangement joins TRBV5-1 to TRBJ2-3, with TRBD2 matching over 11 bases. V lost 3 bases and J lost 3; bases outside the gene matches: 9. The CDR3 covers 17 residues. Germline CDR1 and CDR2: SGHRS and YFSETQ. Written as DNA, the CDR3 is TGCGCCAGCAGCTCTGACCCCGGGACTAGCGGTACAGATACGCAGTATTTT. It specifies CASSSDPGTSGTDTQYF.

This clonotype was picked up many times. V and J are TRBV14 and TRBJ1-5, with D possibly matching TRBD1 (5 bases). The germline CDR1 and CDR2 sequences are SGHDN and FVKESK. The germline V and J ends were trimmed by 3 bases and 3 bases, with 6 bases remaining between them. There are 13 residues in the CDR3. CDR3 sequence: CASSQGPNQPQHF. The CDR3 DNA sequence: TGTGCCAGCAGCCAGGGACCCAATCAGCCCCAGCATTTT.

This chain uses TRBV9 with TRBJ2-5, with 11 bases fitting TRBD2. The CDR3 is 16 amino acids. Trimming at V came to 3 bases and at J to 1 base, leaving 5 bases not matched to a gene. The germline V gene encodes CDR1 SGDLS and CDR2 YYNGEE. DNA of the CDR3: TGTGCCAGCAGCGCCGGGACTAGCGGACTCCAAGAGACCCAGTACTTC. Amino acid sequence: CASSAGTSGLQETQYF. Full variable domain (outside the CDR3, taken from reference TRBV9 and TRBJ2-5): DSGVTQTPKHLITATGQRVTLRCSPRSGDLSVYWYQQSLDQGLQFLIQYYNGEERAKGNILERFSAQQFPDLHSELNLSSLELGDSALYFCASSAGTSGLQETQYFGPGTRLLVL.

This rearrangement joins TRBV11-1 to TRBJ2-1; 7 nucleotides match TRBD2. Germline assignment: CDR1 SGHAT and CDR2 FQDESV (reference sequence). J gave up 8 bases and V 0 bases, and 13 bases lay outside the gene matches. The CDR3 totals 17 residues. This CDR3 reads CASSLAQAGDDWDEQFF. Written as DNA, the CDR3 is TGTGCCAGCAGCTTAGCGCAGGCGGGAGATGATTGGGATGAGCAGTTCTTC.

This clonotype was seen many times. The chain is built from TRBV5-1 and TRBJ2-7; D possibly corresponds to TRBD1 (6 bases). This CDR3 contains 13 residues. With 4 bases removed from V and 4 bases from J, the gap between germline ends came to 12 bases. Per the germline V gene, CDR1 is SGHRS and CDR2 is YFSETQ. The CDR3 reads CASSTRTEYEQYF. Written as DNA, the CDR3 is TGCGCCAGCAGCACCCGGACAGAATACGAGCAGTACTTC.

This clonotype was detected ten times or more. The CDR3: CASSLPSSQETQYF. The CDR3 region has the DNA TGTGCCAGCAGCTTACCGTCTTCTCAAGAGACCCAGTACTTC. This rearrangement joins TRBV11-2 to TRBJ2-5; unclear D gene. There are 14 residues in the CDR3. Germline CDR1 and CDR2: SGHAT and FQNNGV. Trimming shortened V by 2 bases and J by 2 bases, and 9 bases separated the two germline ends.

This chain connects TRBV6-6 to TRBJ2-5; 7 bases are shared with TRBD2. The CDR3 has 15 residues. The V gene's germline CDR1 is MNHNY and CDR2 SVGAGI (reference sequence). V lost 6 bases, J lost 3 bases, and 10 bases stayed unmatched. The CDR3, as DNA: TGTGCCAGCAGCTCCGGGACTACCAAAAAAGAGACCCAGTACTTC. Its translation is CASSSGTTKKETQYF.

This chain links TRBV4-1 with TRBJ2-3, with 9 nucleotides matching TRBD1. The CDR3 totals 15 residues. J lost 6 bases, V lost 1 base, and 5 bases had no gene match. CDR1 MGHRA and CDR2 YSYEKL come from the germline V gene. The CDR3 coding sequence is TGCGCCAGCAGCCAAGGGGGACAGGGAGGCGATACGCAGTATTTT. Its protein product is CASSQGGQGGDTQYF.